This T cell receptor (beta chain) is from a study of CD4 and CD8 cells across lung adenocarcinoma regions. On this clonotype: The junction departs from the called germline gene at one end, perhaps through a read error.

The patients had localized lung adenocarcinoma, a non-small cell subtype. TCRdb ran MiXCR on the PCR reads and lists one entry per CDR3 protein. Among thousands of distinct CDR3 sequences listed, around 58% were seen once. Source material: CD4+ T cells from the center of a lung tumor. This clonotype was sampled from a male donor with lung adenocarcinoma. The CD4 and CD8 labels of this study may be unreliable.

This CDR3 reads CASSEDGGRDGDTQYF. Written as DNA, the CDR3 is TGTGCCAGCAGCGAAGATGGGGGCCGTGACGGAGATACGCAGTATTTT. J is TRBJ2-3 and V is TRBV14; D possibly corresponds to TRBD1 (6 bases). Germline CDR1 and CDR2: SGHDN and FVKESK. The CDR3 loop spans 16 amino acids.